The 5 T cell receptor beta chains presented below share a single source sample, sequenced in a study of blood T cells in healthy people across ages. Primed by a sample-barcoded 5' primer and a J-beta primer mix, a second PCR proceeded for 7 to 11 cycles. TCRdb processed the 5' RACE reads anew with MiXCR; each CDR3 protein has one entry. The data hold 1.5 million to 2 million distinct CDR3 sequences, with approximately 32% observed a single time. The sample comprised blood. The receptors come from a woman younger than 45 in good health.

The chain is built from TRBV24-1 and TRBJ2-1; 7 nucleotides match TRBD1. The CDR3 length is 16 residues. The germline CDR1 and CDR2 sequences are KGHDR and SFDVKD. The junction had 10 bases not matched to a gene; V was cut back by 3 bases and J by 6 bases. The chain's CDR3 is CATSDMGQSTINEQFF. The CDR3 DNA sequence: TGTGCCACCAGTGATATGGGACAGTCGACGATCAATGAGCAGTTCTTC.

V usage is TRBV28 and J usage is TRBJ2-1; 8 bases are shared with TRBD2. Losses at the gene ends were 3 bases for V and 10 bases for J; bases not matched to a gene: 5. The CDR3 covers 13 residues. Looked up from germline, CDR1 is MDHEN and CDR2 is SYDVKM. CDR3 sequence: CASSLTSVGEQFF. The CDR3 coding sequence is TGTGCCAGCAGTTTGACTAGCGTAGGCGAGCAGTTCTTC.

The chain carries TRBV6-5 and TRBJ1-4; D call uncertain. The CDR3 runs to 14 residues. The germline CDR1 and CDR2 sequences are MNHEY and SVGAGI. As DNA, the CDR3 is TGTGCGACCAAGAGGAGCGGAACTAATGAAAAACTGTTTTTT. Amino acids: CATKRSGTNEKLFF.

This clonotype occurred a few times. CDR3 in DNA: TGCAGTGCTAGAGATGGGCGCTACCAACCAGATACGCAGTATTTT. It encodes CSARDGRYQPDTQYF. The chain combines TRBV20-1 with TRBJ2-3; D call uncertain. This CDR3 comprises 15 residues. Germline CDR1 reads DFQATT; CDR2 reads SNEGSKA (reference sequence). V was cut by 0 bases and J by 4 bases, with 14 bases left in between.

The chain recombines TRBV5-1 with TRBJ2-1; 7 bases agree with TRBD1. V was clipped by 4 bases and J by 3 bases; unmatched bases: 10. This CDR3 contains 16 residues. CDR1 and CDR2 from the germline V gene are SGHRS and YFSETQ. The CDR3 reads CASSQAPTGSYNEQFF. CDR3 DNA sequence: TGCGCCAGCAGCCAAGCCCCGACAGGGAGCTACAATGAGCAGTTCTTC.